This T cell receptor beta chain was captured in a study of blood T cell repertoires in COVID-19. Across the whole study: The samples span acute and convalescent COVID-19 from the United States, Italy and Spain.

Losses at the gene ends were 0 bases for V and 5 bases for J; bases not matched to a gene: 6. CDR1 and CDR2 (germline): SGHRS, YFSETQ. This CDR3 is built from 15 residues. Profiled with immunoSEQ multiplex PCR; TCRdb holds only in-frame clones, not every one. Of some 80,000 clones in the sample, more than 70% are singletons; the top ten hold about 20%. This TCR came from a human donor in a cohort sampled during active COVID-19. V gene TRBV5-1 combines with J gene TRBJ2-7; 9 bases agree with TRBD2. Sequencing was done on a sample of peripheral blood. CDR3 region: CASSLEASGTHEQYF. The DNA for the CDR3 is TGCGCCAGCAGCTTGGAGGCTAGCGGGACCCACGAGCAGTACTTC.